These T cell receptor beta chains were read from a single sample in a study of cytomegalovirus exposure and HLA in healthy donors. Profiled with immunoSEQ multiplex PCR; TCRdb holds only in-frame clones, not every one. The sample holds 150,000 or so clones, about 90% seen once. Source material: PBMCs. The source of these receptors is a woman in her 30s in good health and CMV-seropositive. The CDR3 runs from the conserved cysteine through the conserved F or W. A D gene is named only where the DNA matches it firmly. Rows may omit the clone size; those that give it use once, few, many or a size class.

j_call: TRBJ1-2
v_call: TRBV5-6
d_call: NA
clone_size: NA
cdr3_aa: CASSLSGLNYGYTF
cdr3_nt: TGTGCCAGCAGCTTGTCTGGGCTTAACTATGGCTACACCTTC

j_call: TRBJ2-7
v_call: TRBV18
d_call: TRBD1
clone_size: NA
cdr3_aa: CASSPWQGVHEQYF
cdr3_nt: TGTGCCAGCTCACCATGGCAGGGGGTCCACGAGCAGTACTTC

j_call: TRBJ2-5
v_call: TRBV7-9
d_call: NA
clone_size: NA
cdr3_aa: CASSADPGQYF
cdr3_nt: TGTGCCAGCAGCGCCGACCCCGGGCAGTACTTC

j_call: TRBJ2-7
v_call: TRBV7-9
d_call: NA
clone_size: NA
cdr3_aa: CASSSSGGSSYEQYF
cdr3_nt: TGTGCCAGCAGCTCGAGTGGAGGGAGCTCCTACGAGCAGTACTTC

j_call: TRBJ2-7
v_call: TRBV7-9
d_call: TRBD2
clone_size: NA
cdr3_aa: CASSLGQSSGPPGEQYF
cdr3_nt: TGTGCCAGCAGCTTAGGCCAGTCTAGCGGGCCCCCCGGCGAGCAGTACTTC

j_call: TRBJ2-1
v_call: TRBV2
d_call: NA
clone_size: NA
cdr3_aa: CASTQDYNEQFF
cdr3_nt: TGTGCCAGCACTCAGGACTACAATGAGCAGTTCTTC

j_call: TRBJ2-3
v_call: TRBV6-4
d_call: TRBD2
clone_size: few
cdr3_aa: CASSDAGDTDTQYF
cdr3_nt: TGTGCCAGCAGTGACGCGGGAGACACAGATACGCAGTATTTT

j_call: TRBJ2-1
v_call: TRBV13
d_call: NA
clone_size: NA
cdr3_aa: CASSFGRGNNEQFF
cdr3_nt: TGTGCCAGCAGCTTCGGCAGGGGTAACAATGAGCAGTTCTTC

j_call: TRBJ2-3
v_call: TRBV5-1
d_call: NA
clone_size: NA
cdr3_aa: CASSNLGQVPDTQYF
cdr3_nt: TGCGCCAGCAGCAACCTCGGCCAGGTCCCAGATACGCAGTATTTT

j_call: TRBJ2-7
v_call: TRBV7-2
d_call: TRBD2
clone_size: NA
cdr3_aa: CASSLARGLAGYEQYF
cdr3_nt: TGTGCCAGCAGCTTAGCGAGGGGACTAGCGGGCTACGAGCAGTACTTC

j_call: TRBJ1-5
v_call: TRBV4-2
d_call: NA
clone_size: NA
cdr3_aa: CASSQVAGETQHF
cdr3_nt: TGTGCCAGCAGCCAAGTCGCGGGCGAGACCCAGCATTTT

j_call: TRBJ2-5
v_call: TRBV2
d_call: TRBD1
clone_size: NA
cdr3_aa: CASSPRTGTETQYF
cdr3_nt: TGTGCCAGCAGTCCCCGGACAGGGACGGAGACCCAGTACTTC

j_call: TRBJ2-7
v_call: TRBV27
d_call: TRBD1
clone_size: NA
cdr3_aa: CASSSRQGSYEQYF
cdr3_nt: TGTGCCAGCAGTTCGAGACAGGGATCCTACGAGCAGTACTTC

j_call: TRBJ2-3
v_call: TRBV19
d_call: NA
clone_size: NA
cdr3_aa: CATGYDRSTDTQYF
cdr3_nt: TGTGCCACTGGTTATGACAGGTCGACAGATACGCAGTATTTT

j_call: TRBJ1-1
v_call: TRBV2
d_call: TRBD1
clone_size: NA
cdr3_aa: CASSPRGWTEAFF
cdr3_nt: TGTGCCAGCAGTCCCAGGGGGTGGACTGAAGCTTTCTTT

j_call: TRBJ1-1
v_call: TRBV10-2
d_call: TRBD1
clone_size: NA
cdr3_aa: CASSESSTGMNTEAFF
cdr3_nt: TGCGCCAGCAGTGAGTCGTCGACAGGGATGAACACTGAAGCTTTCTTT

j_call: TRBJ1-1
v_call: TRBV5-1
d_call: NA
clone_size: NA
cdr3_aa: CASSLGVGGSTEAFF
cdr3_nt: TGCGCCAGCAGCTTGGGTGTGGGAGGGAGCACTGAAGCTTTCTTT

j_call: TRBJ2-1
v_call: TRBV2
d_call: TRBD1
clone_size: once
cdr3_aa: CASTSDRAYNEQFF
cdr3_nt: TGTGCCAGCACTTCGGACAGGGCTTACAATGAGCAGTTCTTC

j_call: TRBJ1-2
v_call: TRBV7-2
d_call: NA
clone_size: NA
cdr3_aa: CASSSPGHFYGYTF
cdr3_nt: TGTGCCAGCAGCTCGCCGGGACACTTCTATGGCTACACCTTC

j_call: TRBJ2-5
v_call: TRBV5-1
d_call: TRBD2
clone_size: NA
cdr3_aa: CASSLAKTSGVQETQYF
cdr3_nt: TGCGCCAGCAGCTTGGCCAAAACTAGCGGGGTCCAAGAGACCCAGTACTTC

j_call: TRBJ2-3
v_call: TRBV20-1
d_call: NA
clone_size: NA
cdr3_aa: CSAKTGETQYF
cdr3_nt: TGCAGTGCGAAGACGGGGGAGACGCAGTATTTT

j_call: TRBJ1-2
v_call: TRBV25-1
d_call: NA
clone_size: NA
cdr3_aa: CASSEERGEGYTF
cdr3_nt: TGTGCCAGCAGTGAAGAAAGGGGTGAAGGCTACACCTTC

j_call: TRBJ2-2
v_call: TRBV28
d_call: TRBD1
clone_size: NA
cdr3_aa: CASSSQISGDRAGELFF
cdr3_nt: TGTGCCAGCAGTTCTCAAATTTCCGGGGACAGGGCCGGGGAGCTGTTTTTT

j_call: TRBJ1-1
v_call: TRBV7-2
d_call: NA
clone_size: NA
cdr3_aa: CASSLEAGGNTEAFF
cdr3_nt: TGTGCCAGCAGCTTAGAGGCAGGAGGGAACACTGAAGCTTTCTTT

j_call: TRBJ2-7
v_call: TRBV29-1
d_call: TRBD1
clone_size: NA
cdr3_aa: CSAQTGGRYEQYF
cdr3_nt: TGCAGCGCACAGACAGGGGGCAGGTACGAGCAGTACTTC

j_call: TRBJ2-6
v_call: TRBV5-1
d_call: TRBD2
clone_size: NA
cdr3_aa: CASSFPSGRAYTGANVLTF
cdr3_nt: TGCGCCAGCAGCTTCCCTAGCGGGAGGGCCTACACTGGGGCCAACGTCCTGACTTTC

j_call: TRBJ1-1
v_call: TRBV5-1
d_call: TRBD1
clone_size: NA
cdr3_aa: CASSFSGQGTTEAFF
cdr3_nt: TGCGCCAGCAGCTTTTCGGGACAGGGGACGACTGAAGCTTTCTTT

j_call: TRBJ2-3
v_call: TRBV6-1
d_call: NA
clone_size: NA
cdr3_aa: CASRLADTQYF
cdr3_nt: TGTGCCAGCAGACTTGCAGATACGCAGTATTTT

j_call: TRBJ2-3
v_call: TRBV2
d_call: TRBD2
clone_size: NA
cdr3_aa: CASSEAALAGVGNTQYF
cdr3_nt: TGTGCCAGCAGTGAAGCTGCCCTAGCGGGAGTGGGGAATACGCAGTATTTT

j_call: TRBJ2-5
v_call: TRBV5-6
d_call: NA
clone_size: NA
cdr3_aa: CASSLVAAGRETQYF
cdr3_nt: TGTGCCAGCAGCTTGGTAGCGGCAGGGCGGGAGACCCAGTACTTC

j_call: TRBJ2-5
v_call: TRBV30
d_call: NA
clone_size: NA
cdr3_aa: CAWKEFETAQETQYF
cdr3_nt: TGTGCCTGGAAGGAATTCGAGACAGCCCAAGAGACCCAGTACTTC

j_call: TRBJ2-2
v_call: TRBV2
d_call: NA
clone_size: NA
cdr3_aa: CASSPRDTNTGELFF
cdr3_nt: TGTGCCAGCAGTCCTCGGGACACAAACACCGGGGAGCTGTTTTTT

j_call: TRBJ2-2
v_call: TRBV18
d_call: TRBD1
clone_size: NA
cdr3_aa: CASSPRTGDTGELFF
cdr3_nt: TGTGCCAGCTCACCCAGGACAGGGGACACCGGGGAGCTGTTTTTT

j_call: TRBJ1-1
v_call: TRBV28
d_call: TRBD1
clone_size: NA
cdr3_aa: CASSLYRDSTEAFF
cdr3_nt: TGTGCCAGCAGTTTATATAGGGACAGCACTGAAGCTTTCTTT

j_call: TRBJ1-2
v_call: TRBV7-9
d_call: TRBD1
clone_size: NA
cdr3_aa: CASSQPLRQGAVYGYTF
cdr3_nt: TGTGCCAGCAGCCAACCACTGAGGCAGGGGGCAGTTTATGGCTACACCTTC

j_call: TRBJ2-7
v_call: TRBV2
d_call: NA
clone_size: NA
cdr3_aa: CASSDPTSEQYF
cdr3_nt: TGTGCCAGCAGTGATCCCACTAGCGAGCAGTACTTC

j_call: TRBJ2-7
v_call: TRBV28
d_call: TRBD2
clone_size: NA
cdr3_aa: CASTWTSGSYEQYF
cdr3_nt: TGTGCCAGCACCTGGACTAGCGGGAGTTACGAGCAGTACTTC

j_call: TRBJ2-3
v_call: TRBV27
d_call: NA
clone_size: NA
cdr3_aa: CASSSPADTQYF
cdr3_nt: TGTGCCAGCAGTTCCCCCGCAGATACGCAGTATTTT

j_call: TRBJ1-1
v_call: TRBV6-6
d_call: TRBD1
clone_size: NA
cdr3_aa: CASSRNRGTEAFF
cdr3_nt: TGTGCCAGCAGTCGCAACAGGGGGACTGAAGCTTTCTTT

j_call: TRBJ2-3
v_call: TRBV27
d_call: TRBD2
clone_size: once
cdr3_aa: CATRLAGTDTQYF
cdr3_nt: TGTGCCACCAGACTAGCGGGCACAGATACGCAGTATTTT

j_call: TRBJ1-3
v_call: TRBV27
d_call: NA
clone_size: NA
cdr3_aa: CASSLVPPRPAGGNTIYF
cdr3_nt: TGTGCCAGCAGTTTAGTTCCCCCGCGGCCGGCGGGTGGAAACACCATATATTTT

j_call: TRBJ2-7
v_call: TRBV2
d_call: NA
clone_size: once
cdr3_aa: CASNLGGGNEQYF
cdr3_nt: TGTGCCAGCAATTTAGGCGGGGGCAACGAGCAGTACTTC

j_call: TRBJ2-7
v_call: TRBV9
d_call: NA
clone_size: NA
cdr3_aa: CASSVRQGGNYEQYF
cdr3_nt: TGTGCCAGCAGCGTACGACAGGGAGGCAACTACGAGCAGTACTTC

j_call: TRBJ1-4
v_call: TRBV5-1
d_call: TRBD1
clone_size: NA
cdr3_aa: CASSMGDRNEKLFF
cdr3_nt: TGCGCCAGCAGTATGGGGGACAGGAACGAAAAACTGTTTTTT

j_call: TRBJ2-2
v_call: TRBV7-3
d_call: NA
clone_size: NA
cdr3_aa: CASSLSSGELFF
cdr3_nt: TGTGCCAGCAGCTTATCGTCCGGGGAGCTGTTTTTT

j_call: TRBJ1-1
v_call: TRBV5-6
d_call: TRBD1
clone_size: once
cdr3_aa: CASSGTGWGEAFF
cdr3_nt: TGTGCCAGCAGCGGGACAGGATGGGGTGAAGCTTTCTTT

j_call: TRBJ2-5
v_call: TRBV5-1
d_call: TRBD2
clone_size: NA
cdr3_aa: CASSLDRGEGVQETQYF
cdr3_nt: TGCGCCAGCAGCTTGGATCGAGGGGAGGGCGTACAAGAGACCCAGTACTTC

j_call: TRBJ1-5
v_call: TRBV4-1
d_call: TRBD1
clone_size: NA
cdr3_aa: CASSQSTGVGQPQHF
cdr3_nt: TGCGCCAGCAGCCAATCTACAGGGGTGGGTCAGCCCCAGCATTTT

j_call: TRBJ2-5
v_call: TRBV2
d_call: TRBD2
clone_size: NA
cdr3_aa: CASSEAPWGGTSGNGETQYF
cdr3_nt: TGTGCCAGCAGTGAGGCCCCTTGGGGGGGTACTAGCGGGAATGGAGAGACCCAGTACTTC

j_call: TRBJ2-1
v_call: TRBV18
d_call: TRBD1
clone_size: NA
cdr3_aa: CASSLDRGSKEQFF
cdr3_nt: TGTGCCAGCTCACTTGACAGGGGGAGTAAAGAGCAGTTCTTC

j_call: TRBJ2-1
v_call: TRBV10-2
d_call: TRBD1
clone_size: NA
cdr3_aa: CASSVPGQHNNEQFF
cdr3_nt: TGCGCCAGCAGTGTCCCGGGACAGCACAACAATGAGCAGTTCTTC